The present entry profiles one TCR beta chain with its context. Method: immunoSEQ multiplex PCR; TCRdb's copy keeps in-frame clones and lacks some. The sample holds approximately 130,000 clones, 96% seen once. These data belong to a study of T cell changes during pregnancy in multiple sclerosis. The clonotype originates from a female donor with multiple sclerosis, enrolled in a pregnancy study. The material sequenced was peripheral blood, taken after pregnancy.

The chain's CDR3 is CASSPRGLYQETQYF. The CDR3 coding sequence is TGTGCCAGCAGCCCCCGTGGACTATACCAAGAGACCCAGTACTTC. This chain joins TRBV7-8 and TRBJ2-5, with TRBD2 as a possible D gene (6 bases). This CDR3 contains 15 residues. Per germline, CDR1 SGHVS and CDR2 FQNEAQ. The germline V and J ends were trimmed by 5 bases and 0 bases, with 13 bases remaining between them.